This T cell receptor (beta chain) was recorded in a study of OX40 agonist ivuxolimab in advanced cancers. Study-wide background: Checkpoint inhibitors had been given previously to 40% of patients. Three individuals attained partial responses, comprising one hepatocellular carcinoma case and two cutaneous melanoma cases. Study-wide findings and caveats: In CD8+ T cells, expanded clones were on average more numerous than in CD4+. Normalized expansion of T-cell clones was also low for some nonresponders.

The CDR3 loop spans 17 amino acids. Germline V CDR1 and CDR2: GTSNPN, SVGIG (reference sequence). The V end was cut by 2 bases, the J end by 0 bases, with 19 bases between. TCRdb's copy holds only in-frame clones and misses some; the assay was immunoSEQ multiplex PCR. Among 55,000 to 65,000 clones listed, 84% were seen once. With regard to this clone: Its target is not known.

The input for sequencing was CD4+ or CD8+ T cells sorted from blood, taken in a trial of the OX40 agonist ivuxolimab. This chain joins TRBV30 and TRBJ1-1; D possibly corresponds to TRBD1 (6 bases). The receptor's source is an adult with an advanced solid tumor such as melanoma, head and neck, liver or kidney cancer. CDR3: CAWSSRTARYMNTEAFF. In nucleotides, the CDR3 is TGTGCCTGGAGTAGCAGGACAGCCCGATACATGAACACTGAAGCTTTCTTT.